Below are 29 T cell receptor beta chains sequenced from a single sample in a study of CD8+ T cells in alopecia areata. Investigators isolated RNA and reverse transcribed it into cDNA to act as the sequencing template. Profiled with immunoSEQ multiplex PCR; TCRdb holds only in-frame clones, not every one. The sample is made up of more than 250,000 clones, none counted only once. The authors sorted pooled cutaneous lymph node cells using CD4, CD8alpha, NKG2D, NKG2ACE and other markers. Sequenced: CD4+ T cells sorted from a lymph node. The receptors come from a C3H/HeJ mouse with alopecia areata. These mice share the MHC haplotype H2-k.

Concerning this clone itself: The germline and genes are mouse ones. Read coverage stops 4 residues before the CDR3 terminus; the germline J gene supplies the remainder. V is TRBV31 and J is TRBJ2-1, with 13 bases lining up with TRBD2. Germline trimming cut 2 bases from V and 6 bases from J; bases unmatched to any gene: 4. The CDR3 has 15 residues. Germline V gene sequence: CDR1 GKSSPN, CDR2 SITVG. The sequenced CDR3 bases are TGTGCCTGGAGTTCCGGACTGGGGGGGCTTGCT. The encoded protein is CAWSSGLGGLA. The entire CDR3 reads CAWSSGLGGLAEQFF.

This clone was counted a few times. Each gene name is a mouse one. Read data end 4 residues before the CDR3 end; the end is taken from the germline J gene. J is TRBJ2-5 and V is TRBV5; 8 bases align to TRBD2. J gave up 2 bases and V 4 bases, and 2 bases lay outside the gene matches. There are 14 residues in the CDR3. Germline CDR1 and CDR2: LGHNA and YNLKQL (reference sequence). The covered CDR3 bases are TGTGCCAGCAGCCCTGGGGGGCCCCAAGAC. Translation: CASSPGGPQD. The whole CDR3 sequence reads CASSPGGPQDTQYF.

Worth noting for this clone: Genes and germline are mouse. Incomplete CDR3 DNA: TGTGCCAGCAGTATCTGGGGGGGGTCTAGTGCAGAA. It codes for CASSIWGGSSAE. The entire CDR3 sequence reads CASSIWGGSSAETLYF. This chain links TRBV19 with TRBJ2-3; 9 bases are shared with TRBD2. The read stops 4 residues short of the end of the CDR3; the missing end is completed from the germline J gene. CDR1 is FNHDT, CDR2 SITEND, per germline (reference sequence). V trimming: 2 bases; J trimming: 0 bases; junction bases outside the gene matches: 4. The CDR3 totals 16 residues.

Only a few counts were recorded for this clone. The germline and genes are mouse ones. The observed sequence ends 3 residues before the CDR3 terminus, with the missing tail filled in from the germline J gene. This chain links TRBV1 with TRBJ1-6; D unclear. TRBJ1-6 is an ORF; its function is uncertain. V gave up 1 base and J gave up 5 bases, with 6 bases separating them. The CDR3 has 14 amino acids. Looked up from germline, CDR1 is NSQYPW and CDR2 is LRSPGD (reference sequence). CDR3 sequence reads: CTCSAGGDNSPLYF. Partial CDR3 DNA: TGCACCTGCAGTGCAGGTGGGGATAATTCGCCC.

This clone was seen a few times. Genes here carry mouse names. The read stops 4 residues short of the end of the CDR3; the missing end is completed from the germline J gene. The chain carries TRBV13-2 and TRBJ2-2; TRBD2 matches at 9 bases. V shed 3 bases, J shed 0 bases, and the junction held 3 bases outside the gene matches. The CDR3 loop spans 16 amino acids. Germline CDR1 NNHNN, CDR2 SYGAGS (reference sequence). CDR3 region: CASGGNWGANTGQLYF. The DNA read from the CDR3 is TGTGCCAGCGGTGGCAACTGGGGGGCAAACACCGGG.

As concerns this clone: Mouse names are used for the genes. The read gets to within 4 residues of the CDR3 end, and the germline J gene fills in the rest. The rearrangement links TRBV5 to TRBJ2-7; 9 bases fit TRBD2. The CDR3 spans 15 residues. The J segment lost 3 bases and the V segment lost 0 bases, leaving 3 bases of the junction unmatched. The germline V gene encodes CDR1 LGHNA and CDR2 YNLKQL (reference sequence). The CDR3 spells CASSQEGTGIYEQYF. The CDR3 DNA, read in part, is TGTGCCAGCAGCCAAGAAGGGACTGGGATCTAT.

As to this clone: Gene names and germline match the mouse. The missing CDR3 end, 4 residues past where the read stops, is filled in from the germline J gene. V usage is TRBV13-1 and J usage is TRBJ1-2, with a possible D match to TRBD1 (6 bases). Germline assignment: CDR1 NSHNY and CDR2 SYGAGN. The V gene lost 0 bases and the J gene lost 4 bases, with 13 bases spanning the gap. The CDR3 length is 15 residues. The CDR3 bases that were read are TGTGCCAGCAGTGATGGGGGGGGCGCATTCTCC. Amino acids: CASSDGGGAFS. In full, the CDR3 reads CASSDGGGAFSDYTF.

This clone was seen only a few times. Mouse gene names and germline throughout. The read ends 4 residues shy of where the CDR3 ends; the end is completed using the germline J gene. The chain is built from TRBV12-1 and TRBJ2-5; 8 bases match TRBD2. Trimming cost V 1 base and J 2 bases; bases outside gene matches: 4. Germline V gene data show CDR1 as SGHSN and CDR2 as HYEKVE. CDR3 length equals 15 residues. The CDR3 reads CASSLLGGGQDTQYF. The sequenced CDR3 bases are TGTGCCAGCTCTCTGTTGGGGGGGGGCCAAGAC.

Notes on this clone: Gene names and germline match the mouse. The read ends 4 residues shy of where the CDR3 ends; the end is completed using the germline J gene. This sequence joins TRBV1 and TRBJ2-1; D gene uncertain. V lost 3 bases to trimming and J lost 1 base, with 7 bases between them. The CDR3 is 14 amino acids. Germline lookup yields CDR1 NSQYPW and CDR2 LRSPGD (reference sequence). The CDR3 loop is CTCSAAANYAEQFF. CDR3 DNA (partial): TGCACCTGCAGTGCGGCTGCAAACTATGCT. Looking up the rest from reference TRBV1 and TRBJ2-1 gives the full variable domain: VTLLEQNPRWRLVPRGQAVNLRCILKNSQYPWMSWYQQDLQKQLQWLFTLRSPGDKEVKSLPGADYLATRVTDTELRLQVANMSQGRTLYCTCSAAANYAEQFFGPGTRLTVL.

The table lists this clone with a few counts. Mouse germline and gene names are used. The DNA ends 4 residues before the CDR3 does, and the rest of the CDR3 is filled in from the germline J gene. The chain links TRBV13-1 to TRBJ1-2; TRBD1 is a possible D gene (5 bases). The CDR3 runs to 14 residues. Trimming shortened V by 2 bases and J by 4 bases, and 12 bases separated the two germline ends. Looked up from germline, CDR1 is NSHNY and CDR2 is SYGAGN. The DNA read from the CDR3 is TGTGCCAGCAGTGACGCCTCGGGGGGCTCC. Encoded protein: CASSDASGGS. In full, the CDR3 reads CASSDASGGSDYTF.

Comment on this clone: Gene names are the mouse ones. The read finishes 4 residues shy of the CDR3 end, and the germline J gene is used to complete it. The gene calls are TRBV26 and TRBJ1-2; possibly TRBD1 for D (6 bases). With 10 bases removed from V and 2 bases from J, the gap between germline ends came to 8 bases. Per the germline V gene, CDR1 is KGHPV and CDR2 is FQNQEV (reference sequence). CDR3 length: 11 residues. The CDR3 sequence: CAITGNSDYTF. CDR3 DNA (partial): TGTGCCATCACAGGGAACTCC.

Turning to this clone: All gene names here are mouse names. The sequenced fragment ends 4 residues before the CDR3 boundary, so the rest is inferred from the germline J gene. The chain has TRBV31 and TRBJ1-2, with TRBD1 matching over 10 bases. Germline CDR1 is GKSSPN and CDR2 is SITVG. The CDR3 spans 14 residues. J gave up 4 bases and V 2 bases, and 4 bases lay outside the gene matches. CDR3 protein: CAWSKGTGVSDYTF. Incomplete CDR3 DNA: TGTGCCTGGAGTAAAGGGACAGGGGTCTCC. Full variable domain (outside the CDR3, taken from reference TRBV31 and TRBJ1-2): AQTIHQWPVAEIKAVGSPLSLGCTIKGKSSPNLYWYWQATGGTLQQLFYSITVGQVESVVQLNLSASRPKDDQFILSTEKLLLSHSGFYLCAWSKGTGVSDYTFGSGTRLLVI.

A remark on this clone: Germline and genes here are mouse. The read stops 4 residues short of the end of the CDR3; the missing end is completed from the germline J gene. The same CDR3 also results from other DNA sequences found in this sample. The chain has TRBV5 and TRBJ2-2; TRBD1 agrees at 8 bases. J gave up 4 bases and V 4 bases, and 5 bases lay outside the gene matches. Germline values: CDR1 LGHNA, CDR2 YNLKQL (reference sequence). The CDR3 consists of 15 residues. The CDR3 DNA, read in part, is TGTGCCAGCAGCCCGCAGGGGGCGGGCACCGGG. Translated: CASSPQGAGTG. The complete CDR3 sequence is CASSPQGAGTGQLYF.

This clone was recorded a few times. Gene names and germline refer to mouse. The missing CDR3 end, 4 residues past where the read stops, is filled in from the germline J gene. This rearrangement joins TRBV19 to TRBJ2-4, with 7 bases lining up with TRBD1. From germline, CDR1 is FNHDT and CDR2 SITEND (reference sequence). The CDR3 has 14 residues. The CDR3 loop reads CASSLDRAGNTLYF. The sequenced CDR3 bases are TGTGCCAGCAGCCTCGACAGGGCGGGAAAC. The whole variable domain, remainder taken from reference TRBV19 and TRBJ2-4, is GGIITQTPKFLIGQEGQKLTLKCQQNFNHDTMYWYRQDSGKGLRLIYYSITENDLQKGDLSEGYDASREKKSSFSLTVTSAQKNEMAVFLCASSLDRAGNTLYFGAGTRLSVL.

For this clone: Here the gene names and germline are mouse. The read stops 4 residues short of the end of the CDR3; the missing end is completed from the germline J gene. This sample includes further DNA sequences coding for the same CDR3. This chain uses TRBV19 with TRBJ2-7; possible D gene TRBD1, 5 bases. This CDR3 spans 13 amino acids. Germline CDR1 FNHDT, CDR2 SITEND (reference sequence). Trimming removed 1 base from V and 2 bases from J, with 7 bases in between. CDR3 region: CASSIQGAYEQYF. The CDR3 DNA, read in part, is TGTGCCAGCAGTATACAGGGAGCCTAT.

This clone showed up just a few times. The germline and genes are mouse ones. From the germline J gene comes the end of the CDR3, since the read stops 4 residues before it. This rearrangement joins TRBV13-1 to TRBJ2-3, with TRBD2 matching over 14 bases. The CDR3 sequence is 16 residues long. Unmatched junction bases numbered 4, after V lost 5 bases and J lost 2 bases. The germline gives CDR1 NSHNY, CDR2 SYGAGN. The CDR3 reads CASRGLGGRFAETLYF. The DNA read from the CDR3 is TGTGCCAGCAGGGGACTGGGGGGGCGATTTGCAGAA.

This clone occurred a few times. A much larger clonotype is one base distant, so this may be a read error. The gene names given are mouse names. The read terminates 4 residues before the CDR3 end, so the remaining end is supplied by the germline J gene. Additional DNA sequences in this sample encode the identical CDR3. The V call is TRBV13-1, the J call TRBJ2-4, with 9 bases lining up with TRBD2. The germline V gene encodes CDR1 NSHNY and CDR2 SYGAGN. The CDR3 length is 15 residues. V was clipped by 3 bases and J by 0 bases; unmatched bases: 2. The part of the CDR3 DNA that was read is TGTGCCAGCAGTGGGACTGGGGCTAGTCAAAAC. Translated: CASSGTGASQN. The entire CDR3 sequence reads CASSGTGASQNTLYF.

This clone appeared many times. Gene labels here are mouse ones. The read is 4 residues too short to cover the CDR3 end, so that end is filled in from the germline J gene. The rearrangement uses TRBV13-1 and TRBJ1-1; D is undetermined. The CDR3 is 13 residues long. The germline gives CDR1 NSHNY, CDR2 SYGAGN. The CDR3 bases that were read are TGTGCCAGCAGTGATCGGTCGAGGACA. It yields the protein CASSDRSRT. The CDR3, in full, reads CASSDRSRTEVFF.

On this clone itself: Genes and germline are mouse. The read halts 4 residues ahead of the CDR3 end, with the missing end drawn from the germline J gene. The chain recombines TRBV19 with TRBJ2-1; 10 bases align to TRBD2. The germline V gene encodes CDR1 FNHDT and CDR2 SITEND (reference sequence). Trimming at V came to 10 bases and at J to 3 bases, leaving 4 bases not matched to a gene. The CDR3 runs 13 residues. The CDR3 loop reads CAARTGGYAEQFF. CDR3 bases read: TGTGCCGCCCGGACTGGGGGCTATGCT.

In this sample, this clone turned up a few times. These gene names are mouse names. CDR3 bases read: TGTGCCAGCAGTATGAACAGTGAAGAC. This sequence encodes CASSMNSED. The CDR3 in its entirety is CASSMNSEDTQYF. This chain uses TRBV19 with TRBJ2-5; D not resolved. The DNA ends 4 residues before the CDR3 does, and the rest of the CDR3 is filled in from the germline J gene. The germline V gene encodes CDR1 FNHDT and CDR2 SITEND (reference sequence). There are 13 residues in the CDR3.

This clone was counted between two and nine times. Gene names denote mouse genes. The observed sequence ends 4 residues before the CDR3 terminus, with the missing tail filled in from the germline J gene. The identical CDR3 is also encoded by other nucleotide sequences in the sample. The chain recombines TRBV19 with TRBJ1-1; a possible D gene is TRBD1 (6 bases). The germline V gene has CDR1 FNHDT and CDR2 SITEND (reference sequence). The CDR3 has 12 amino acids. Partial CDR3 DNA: TGTGCCAGCAGTTCGGGACAAACA. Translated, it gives CASSSGQT. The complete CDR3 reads CASSSGQTEVFF.

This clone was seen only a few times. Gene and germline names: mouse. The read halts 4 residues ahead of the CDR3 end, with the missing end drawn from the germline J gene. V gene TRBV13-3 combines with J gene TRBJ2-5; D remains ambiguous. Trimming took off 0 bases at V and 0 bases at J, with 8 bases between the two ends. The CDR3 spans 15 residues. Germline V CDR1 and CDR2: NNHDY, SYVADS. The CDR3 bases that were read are TGTGCCAGCAGTGATGTAGGGTTTAACCAAGAC. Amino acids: CASSDVGFNQD. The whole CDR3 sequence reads CASSDVGFNQDTQYF.

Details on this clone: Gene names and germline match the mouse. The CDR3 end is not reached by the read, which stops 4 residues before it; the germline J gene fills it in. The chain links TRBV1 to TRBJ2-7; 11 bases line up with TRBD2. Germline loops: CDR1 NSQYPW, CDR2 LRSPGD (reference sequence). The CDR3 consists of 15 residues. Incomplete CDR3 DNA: TGCACCTGCAGTGCAGTCCGGGACTGGGGGTAT. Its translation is CTCSAVRDWGY. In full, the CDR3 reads CTCSAVRDWGYEQYF.

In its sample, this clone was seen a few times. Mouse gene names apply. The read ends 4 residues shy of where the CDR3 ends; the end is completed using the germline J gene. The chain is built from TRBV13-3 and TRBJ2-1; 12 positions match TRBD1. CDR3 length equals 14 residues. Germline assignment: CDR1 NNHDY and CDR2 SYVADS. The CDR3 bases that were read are TGTGCCAGCAGTAGGGACAGGGGGCAGGCT. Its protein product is CASSRDRGQA. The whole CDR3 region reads CASSRDRGQAEQFF.

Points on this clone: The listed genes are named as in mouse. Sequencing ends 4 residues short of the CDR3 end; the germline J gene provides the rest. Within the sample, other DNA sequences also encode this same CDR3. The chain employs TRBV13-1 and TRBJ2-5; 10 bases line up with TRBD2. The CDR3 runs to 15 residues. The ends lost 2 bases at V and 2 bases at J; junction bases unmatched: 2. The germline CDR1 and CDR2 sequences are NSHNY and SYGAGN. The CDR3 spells CASSENWGGQDTQYF. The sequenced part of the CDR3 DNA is TGTGCCAGCAGTGAGAACTGGGGGGGCCAAGAC.

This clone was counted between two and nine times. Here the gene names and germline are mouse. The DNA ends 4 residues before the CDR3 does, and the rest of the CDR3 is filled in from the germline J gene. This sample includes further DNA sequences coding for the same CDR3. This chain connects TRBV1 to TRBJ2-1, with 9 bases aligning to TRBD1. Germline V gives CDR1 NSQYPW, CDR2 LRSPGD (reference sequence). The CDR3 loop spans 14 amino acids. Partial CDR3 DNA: TGCACCTGCAGTGCAGGGGACAGGGTGGCT. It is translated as CTCSAGDRVA. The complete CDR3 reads CTCSAGDRVAEQFF.

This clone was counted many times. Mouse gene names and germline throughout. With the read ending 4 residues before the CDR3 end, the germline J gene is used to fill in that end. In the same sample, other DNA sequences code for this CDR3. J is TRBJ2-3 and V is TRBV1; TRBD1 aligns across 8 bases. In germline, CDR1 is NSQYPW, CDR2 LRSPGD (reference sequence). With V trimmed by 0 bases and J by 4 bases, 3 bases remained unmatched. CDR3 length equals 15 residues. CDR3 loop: CTCSADRTGPETLYF. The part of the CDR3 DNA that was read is TGCACCTGCAGTGCAGACCGGACAGGGCCAGAA.

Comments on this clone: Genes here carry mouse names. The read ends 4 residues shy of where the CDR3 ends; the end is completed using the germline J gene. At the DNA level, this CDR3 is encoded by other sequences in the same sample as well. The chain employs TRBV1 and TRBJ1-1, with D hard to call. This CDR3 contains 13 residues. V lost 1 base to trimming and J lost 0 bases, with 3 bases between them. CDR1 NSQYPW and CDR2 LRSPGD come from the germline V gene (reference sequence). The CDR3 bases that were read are TGCACCTGCAGTGCAGTAGCAAACACA. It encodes CTCSAVANT. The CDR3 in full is CTCSAVANTEVFF. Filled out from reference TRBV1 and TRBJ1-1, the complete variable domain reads VTLLEQNPRWRLVPRGQAVNLRCILKNSQYPWMSWYQQDLQKQLQWLFTLRSPGDKEVKSLPGADYLATRVTDTELRLQVANMSQGRTLYCTCSAVANTEVFFGKGTRLTVV.

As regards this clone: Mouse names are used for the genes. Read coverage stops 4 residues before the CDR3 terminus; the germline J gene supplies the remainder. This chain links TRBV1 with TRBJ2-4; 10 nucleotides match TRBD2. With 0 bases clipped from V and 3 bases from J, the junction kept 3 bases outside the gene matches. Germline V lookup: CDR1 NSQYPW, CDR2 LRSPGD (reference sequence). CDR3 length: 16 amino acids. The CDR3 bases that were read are TGCACCTGCAGTGCAGAGGGGACTGGGGTCCAAAAC. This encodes CTCSAEGTGVQN. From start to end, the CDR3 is CTCSAEGTGVQNTLYF. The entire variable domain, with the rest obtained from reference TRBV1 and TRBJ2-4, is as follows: VTLLEQNPRWRLVPRGQAVNLRCILKNSQYPWMSWYQQDLQKQLQWLFTLRSPGDKEVKSLPGADYLATRVTDTELRLQVANMSQGRTLYCTCSAEGTGVQNTLYFGAGTRLSVL.